These T cell receptor beta chains were read from a single sample in a study of human T cells and chemical hapten exposure. TCRdb reprocessed the RACE reads with MiXCR, giving one entry per CDR3 protein. The sample comprises 40,000 or so distinct CDR3 sequences, roughly 12% of which are singletons, and less than 2.5% rests with the top ten. This specimen consisted of whole blood, obtained in connection with sensitization to the hapten diphenylcyclopropenone (DPC). The receptors here all came from a woman between 40 and 50 years old with alopecia areata. Some clones in this sample may be carry-over from other donors' samples. Each CDR3 is given with its conserved first and last residue. Each record gives: V gene, clone size, J gene, D gene, CDR3 DNA, CDR3 protein. A D gene is named only where the DNA matches it firmly. Clone size is stated in some rows and not others, as once, few, many or a class when expanded.

TRBV9	many	TRBJ2-3	TRBD2	TGTGCCAGCAGCGTCAGCGCGGGAGTAGGAGATACGCAGTATTTT	CASSVSAGVGDTQYF
TRBV20-1	few	TRBJ2-3	NA	TGCAGTGCTAGAGATAGGTGGGGGGTGCCAGATACGCAGTATTTT	CSARDRWGVPDTQYF
TRBV9	few	TRBJ1-2	NA	TGTGCCAGCAGTCACACAGGGCTCCTGAGCTATGGCTACACCTTC	CASSHTGLLSYGYTF
TRBV10-3	many	TRBJ2-1	NA	TGTGCCATCCGGGGTACGGCCGAGGGTGAGCAGTTCTTC	CAIRGTAEGEQFF
TRBV30	many	TRBJ2-7	NA	TGTGCCTGGAGTAGTAGTTGGGGGCGTGAGCAGTACTTC	CAWSSSWGREQYF
TRBV3-1	many	TRBJ1-2	NA	TGTGCCAGCAGCCCCTTACAGGGATTATATGGCTACACCTTC	CASSPLQGLYGYTF
TRBV7-2	many	TRBJ2-1	NA	TGTGCCAGCAGCTACAGCGGACCCTACAATGAGCAGTTCTTC	CASSYSGPYNEQFF
TRBV28	NA	TRBJ2-3	NA	TGTGCCAGCTTGCACCACACAGAGGCTACGCAGTATTTT	CASLHHTEATQYF
TRBV4-2	many	TRBJ1-1	NA	TGTGCCAGCAGCCAAGATTGGGGGGGTGACACTGAAGCTTTCTTT	CASSQDWGGDTEAFF
TRBV2	few	TRBJ2-1	TRBD2	TGTGCCAGCCAACTAGCGGGATTGGCTAATGAGCAGTTCTTC	CASQLAGLANEQFF
TRBV28	few	TRBJ2-7	TRBD2	TGTGCCAGCAGCTCGGCTACCGGGGGGGCCTACGAGCAGTACTTC	CASSSATGGAYEQYF
TRBV29-1	many	TRBJ2-1	TRBD1	TGCAGCGTTTCCGGGACAGGGGTCTACAATGAGCAGTTCTTC	CSVSGTGVYNEQFF
TRBV12-3/TRBV12-4	few	TRBJ2-1	NA	TGTGCCAGCAGTCCACAGGGAGGCTACAATGAGCAGTTCTTC	CASSPQGGYNEQFF
TRBV30	NA	TRBJ2-3	TRBD2	TGTGCCTGGAGTGTGGGGACTAGTGTTTACACAGATACGCAGTATTTT	CAWSVGTSVYTDTQYF
TRBV28	many	TRBJ1-2	NA	TGTGCCAGCAGTTTGCGGCGAGCTAACTATGGCTACACCTTC	CASSLRRANYGYTF
TRBV5-1	few	TRBJ2-1	NA	TGCGCCAGCAGCTTAACCTCCCAGTATGAGCAGTTCTTC	CASSLTSQYEQFF
TRBV7-9	many	TRBJ2-5	NA	TGTGCCAGCAGCACCAACGCCGGGCCTAGGAAGGAGACCCAGTACTTC	CASSTNAGPRKETQYF
TRBV11-3	few	TRBJ1-4	NA	TGTGCCAGCAGCTTAGTAGTGGCTCGCGGGGCTAATGAAAAACTGTTTTTT	CASSLVVARGANEKLFF
TRBV4-3	many	TRBJ2-1	NA	TGCGCCAGCAGCCAAGATAGGGTCACTGAGCAGTTCTTC	CASSQDRVTEQFF
TRBV5-1	many	TRBJ1-4	TRBD1	TGCGCCAGCAGCCCCCTGGGGGGGACAGGGGGCCCTGACCCTCGTGAAAAACTGTTTTTT	CASSPLGGTGGPDPREKLFF
TRBV11-2	NA	TRBJ2-5	NA	TGTGCCAGCAGCTTTGCCCCAGGATACCAAGAGACCCAGTACTTC	CASSFAPGYQETQYF
TRBV20-1	NA	TRBJ2-3	TRBD2	TGCAGTGCTAGGACTAGCGGGGGACCAGATACGCAGTATTTT	CSARTSGGPDTQYF
TRBV28	few	TRBJ1-5	NA	TGTGCCAGCAGTTCCCCAGGTATCCGGCAGCCCCAGCATTTT	CASSSPGIRQPQHF
TRBV27	many	TRBJ1-6	NA	TGTGCCAGCACCCCTGGGGGGTATAATTCACCCCTCCACTTT	CASTPGGYNSPLHF
TRBV18	many	TRBJ1-1	TRBD1	TGTGCCAGCTCACCCGCCGGGACAGGGGAAGCTTTCTTT	CASSPAGTGEAFF
TRBV29-1	once	TRBJ1-1	TRBD1	TGCAGCGTTGGCCGGGGACAGGGGAACACTGAAGCTTTCTTT	CSVGRGQGNTEAFF
TRBV10-2	NA	TRBJ2-1	NA	TGCGCCAGCAGTGACCCACCGCTAGCCCATGAGCAGTTCTTC	CASSDPPLAHEQFF
TRBV6-1	many	TRBJ1-1	NA	TGTGCCAGCAGCCCAGACAGGTTAAGGCCTGAAGCTTTCTTT	CASSPDRLRPEAFF
TRBV18	few	TRBJ2-1	NA	TGTGCCAGCTCACCAATGCCAGACTCCTACAATGAGCAGTTCTTC	CASSPMPDSYNEQFF
TRBV6-2/TRBV6-3	many	TRBJ2-1	NA	TGTGCCAGCAGTTCCCCCAGGACTTTTCAGTTCTTC	CASSSPRTFQFF
TRBV2	many	TRBJ1-4	NA	TGTGCCAGCACTCTGGAGCAGCCAAATAGACTGTTTTTT	CASTLEQPNRLFF
TRBV7-2	NA	TRBJ1-1	NA	TGTGCCAGCAGCTTCAAGGGCTTGGACACTGAAGCTTTCTTT	CASSFKGLDTEAFF
TRBV6-2/TRBV6-3	many	TRBJ2-7	NA	TGTGCCAGCAGTTACGTAGGGGGGAAATACGAGCAGTACTTC	CASSYVGGKYEQYF
TRBV29-1	NA	TRBJ2-2	NA	TGCAGCGTTGTTAGGGACACCGGGGAGCTGTTTTTT	CSVVRDTGELFF
TRBV6-2/TRBV6-3	many	TRBJ1-5	NA	TGTGCCAGCAGCTGGGACGACAATCAGCCCCAGCATTTT	CASSWDDNQPQHF
TRBV5-4	medium-sized	TRBJ2-1	NA	TGTGCCAGCAGCTTAGGAGGGAATGAGCAGTTCTTC	CASSLGGNEQFF